These 2 T cell receptor beta chains came from one sample sequenced in a study of CD8 T cells in ankylosing spondylitis. Overall study results and limits: A TCR beta motif of seven or eight highly homologous variants appeared characteristic of ankylosing spondylitis blood.

No antigen is known for these receptors. MiXCR, applied by TCRdb to the 5' RACE reads, yields one record per CDR3 protein. This table has under 850,000 distinct CDR3 sequences, 15% to 20% appearing once. Specimen: blood, either unsorted or a sorted T cell fraction (not recorded which). The receptors were sampled from a male donor with ankylosing spondylitis.

This clonotype was picked up a small number of times. The chain carries TRBV21-1 and TRBJ2-1; the D call TRBD1 from the table was never checked on the DNA. TRBV21-1 is designated a pseudogene. The CDR3 extends over 15 amino acids. The CDR3 loop reads CASTQGCGPNNEQFF. The CDR3, as DNA: TGTGCCAGCACCCAGGGTTGCGGACCAAACAATGAGCAGTTCTTC.

The chain combines TRBV7-3 with TRBJ2-2, with D perhaps being TRBD1 or TRBD2 (5 bases each). Trimming removed 1 base from V and 1 base from J, with 13 bases in between. Germline assignment: CDR1 SGHTA and CDR2 FQGTGA. This CDR3 contains 17 residues. The CDR3 DNA sequence: TGTGCCAGCAGCTTAAGGTCCAGCGGACAGAACACCGGGGAGCTGTTTTTT. Protein sequence: CASSLRSSGQNTGELFF.